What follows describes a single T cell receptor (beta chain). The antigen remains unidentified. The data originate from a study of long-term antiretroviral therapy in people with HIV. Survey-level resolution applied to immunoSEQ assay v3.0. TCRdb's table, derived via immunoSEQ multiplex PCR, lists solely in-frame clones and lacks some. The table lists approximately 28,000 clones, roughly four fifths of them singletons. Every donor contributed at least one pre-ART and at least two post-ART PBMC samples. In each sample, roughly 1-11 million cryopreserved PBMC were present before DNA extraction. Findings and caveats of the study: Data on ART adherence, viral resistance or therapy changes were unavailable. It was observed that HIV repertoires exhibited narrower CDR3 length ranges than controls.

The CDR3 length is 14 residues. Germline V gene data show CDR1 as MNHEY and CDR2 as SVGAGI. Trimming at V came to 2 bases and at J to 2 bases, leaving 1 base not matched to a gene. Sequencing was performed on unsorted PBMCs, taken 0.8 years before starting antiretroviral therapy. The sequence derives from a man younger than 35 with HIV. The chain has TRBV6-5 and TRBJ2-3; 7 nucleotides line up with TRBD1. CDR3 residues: CASSYDRATDTQYF. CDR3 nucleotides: TGTGCCAGCAGTTACGACAGGGCCACAGATACGCAGTATTTT.